This T cell receptor (beta chain) emerged from a study of OX40 agonist ivuxolimab in advanced cancers. About the study: An agonistic anti-OX40 (CD134) antibody, ivuxolimab, was used to treat the patients.

This CDR3 is 15 amino acids long. V lost 0 bases, J lost 1 base, and 7 bases lay in between. In germline, CDR1 is LNHNV, CDR2 YYDKDF (reference sequence). The method was immunoSEQ multiplex PCR; TCRdb's version includes in-frame clones alone and lacks a portion of them. This sample has 75,000 to 80,000 clones; around 87% occur once, and the top ten carry 6.2%. V is TRBV15 and J is TRBJ2-1, with a tentative D call TRBD2 (5 bases). The TCR sequence derives from an adult with an advanced solid tumor such as melanoma, head and neck, liver or kidney cancer. The specimen was CD4+ or CD8+ T cells sorted from blood, collected in a trial of the OX40 agonist ivuxolimab. CDR3 DNA: TGTGCCACCAGCAGAGATCGGGGTTCCTACAATGAGCAGTTCTTC. Protein sequence: CATSRDRGSYNEQFF.